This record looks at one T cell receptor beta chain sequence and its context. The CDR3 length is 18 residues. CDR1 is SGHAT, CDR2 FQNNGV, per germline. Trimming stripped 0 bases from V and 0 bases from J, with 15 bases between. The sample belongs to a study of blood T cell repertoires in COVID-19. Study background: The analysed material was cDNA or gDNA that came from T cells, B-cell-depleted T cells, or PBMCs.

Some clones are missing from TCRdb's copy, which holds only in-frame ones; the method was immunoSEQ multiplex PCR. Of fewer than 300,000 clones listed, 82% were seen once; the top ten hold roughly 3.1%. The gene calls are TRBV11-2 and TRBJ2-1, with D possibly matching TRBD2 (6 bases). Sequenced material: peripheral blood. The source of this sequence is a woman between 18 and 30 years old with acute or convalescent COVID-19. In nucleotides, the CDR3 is TGTGCCAGCAGCTTAGAACGGTTCGGGAGAAACTCCTACAATGAGCAGTTCTTC. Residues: CASSLERFGRNSYNEQFF.